These 24 T cell receptor beta chains share one sample of origin, sequenced in a study of cytomegalovirus exposure and HLA in healthy donors. Repertoires were generated with immunoSEQ multiplex PCR, while TCRdb's copy carries only in-frame clones and drops some. The sample comprises around 120,000 clones, about 90% of which are singletons, and about 2.1% rests with the top ten. Sequencing used PBMCs. The receptor set was obtained from a young woman in good health and CMV-seronegative.

This rearrangement joins TRBV5-4 to TRBJ1-1, with D unresolved. The CDR3 is 13 residues long. Trimming stripped 0 bases from V and 2 bases from J, with 5 bases between. Germline CDR1 is SGHNT and CDR2 is YYREEE (reference sequence). CDR3 sequence reads: CASSLGHNTEAFF. In nucleotides, the CDR3 is TGTGCCAGCAGCTTGGGACATAACACTGAAGCTTTCTTT.

The chain combines TRBV6-1 with TRBJ2-7, with 14 bases aligning to TRBD2. The CDR3 covers 14 residues. The germline gives CDR1 MNHNS, CDR2 SASEGT. V dropped 5 bases and J dropped 9; count of bases not matched to a gene: 6. CDR3 amino acids: CASSSGLAGVGQYF. The CDR3 coding sequence is TGTGCCAGCAGTTCGGGACTAGCGGGAGTTGGGCAGTACTTC.

This clone has only one observation. The rearrangement joins TRBV27 to TRBJ2-7; D is unresolved. This CDR3 has 13 amino acids. The germline V gene encodes CDR1 MNHEY and CDR2 SMNVEV (reference sequence). V dropped 3 bases and J dropped 3 bases, with 9 bases sitting between them. The CDR3 nucleotides read TGTGCCAGCAGTTTGAGGCAGAACTACGAGCAGTACTTC. Protein product: CASSLRQNYEQYF.

This clone came up many times. The chain recombines TRBV5-6 with TRBJ2-7; D is ambiguous. The V gene lost 2 bases and the J gene lost 1 base, with 7 bases spanning the gap. Germline V gene sequence: CDR1 SGHDT, CDR2 YYEEEE. The CDR3 is 13 residues long. CDR3 coding DNA: TGTGCCAGCAGCTTCCCGGAGTCCTACGAGCAGTACTTC. It codes for CASSFPESYEQYF.

The chain has TRBV5-1 and TRBJ1-3; tentatively, D is TRBD1 (5 bases). CDR3 size: 16 residues. Trimming removed 4 bases from V and 0 bases from J, with 14 bases in between. The germline V gene encodes CDR1 SGHRS and CDR2 YFSETQ. The CDR3 DNA reads TGCGCCAGCAGCCCCAGACAGACCCTCTCTGGAAACACCATATATTTT. Translated: CASSPRQTLSGNTIYF.

The chain couples TRBV30 to TRBJ2-1; weak D call: TRBD2 (6 bases). Germline values: CDR1 GTSNPN, CDR2 SVGIG (reference sequence). CDR3 length equals 13 residues. V lost 6 bases and J 9 bases, leaving 18 bases between the germline ends. The CDR3 nucleotides read TGTGCCTGTGGATCGGAAGCGGGCACTGAGCAGTTCTTC. Translation gives CACGSEAGTEQFF.

This clone appeared a single time. The chain is built from TRBV30 and TRBJ1-5; 7 bases map to TRBD1. Germline V gene data show CDR1 as GTSNPN and CDR2 as SVGIG (reference sequence). Germline trimming cut 0 bases from V and 3 bases from J; bases unmatched to any gene: 11. CDR3 length: 17 amino acids. Here the CDR3 reads CAWSVLTAGQNNQPQHF. The CDR3 DNA is TGTGCCTGGAGTGTATTGACGGCGGGACAGAACAATCAGCCCCAGCATTTT.

The rearrangement joins TRBV6-4 to TRBJ1-5; D is ambiguous. Germline values: CDR1 MRHNA, CDR2 SNTAGT. The CDR3 is made up of 13 amino acids. V was pared by 6 bases and J by 8 bases, with 14 bases between. The DNA of the CDR3 is TGTGCCAGCAGCCCCGGTCCGCTCGAGCCCCAGCATTTT. It encodes CASSPGPLEPQHF.

V usage is TRBV27 and J usage is TRBJ2-3; 7 bases align to TRBD1. Germline V lookup: CDR1 MNHEY, CDR2 SMNVEV (reference sequence). Losses at the gene ends were 3 bases for V and 6 bases for J; bases not matched to a gene: 0. CDR3 size: 12 residues. CDR3: CASSLTGDTQYF. DNA of the CDR3: TGTGCCAGCAGTTTGACAGGGGATACGCAGTATTTT.

The V call is TRBV6-4, the J call TRBJ1-2; 8 bases line up with TRBD1. The CDR3 runs to 13 residues. V shed 6 bases, J shed 4 bases, and the junction held 4 bases outside the gene matches. The germline gives CDR1 MRHNA, CDR2 SNTAGT. CDR3 region: CASSATGVYGYTF. CDR3 nucleotides: TGTGCCAGCAGCGCGACAGGGGTCTATGGCTACACCTTC.

The chain is built from TRBV11-2 and TRBJ2-3, with D unresolved. CDR3 length: 14 amino acids. Trimming took 1 base from V and 3 from J, leaving 8 bases between them. Germline V lookup: CDR1 SGHAT, CDR2 FQNNGV. The CDR3 coding sequence is TGTGCCAGCAGCTTAGGTTGGGCTACAGATACGCAGTATTTT. It is translated as CASSLGWATDTQYF.

V and J are TRBV9 and TRBJ2-3; 8 nucleotides line up with TRBD2. This CDR3 comprises 15 residues. Germline V gives CDR1 SGDLS, CDR2 YYNGEE. The junction had 5 bases not matched to a gene; V was cut back by 0 bases and J by 5 bases. In nucleotides, the CDR3 is TGTGCCAGCAGCGTAGGGCGGGAGGTCCTAGATACGCAGTATTTT. Protein: CASSVGREVLDTQYF.

The chain recombines TRBV18 with TRBJ1-6, with D possibly TRBD1 on 5 matching bases. The CDR3 has 15 amino acids. Per germline, CDR1 KGHSH and CDR2 LQKENI. The germline V and J ends were trimmed by 3 bases and 6 bases, with 12 bases remaining between them. The CDR3 loop is CASSPSREVNSPLHF. CDR3 in DNA: TGTGCCAGCTCACCCAGCAGGGAAGTTAATTCACCCCTCCACTTT.

The J gene is TRBJ1-1, the V gene TRBV2; TRBD1 matches 7 bases. Germline assignment: CDR1 SNHLY and CDR2 FYNNEI. CDR3 length equals 16 residues. The V and J ends lost 8 bases and 0 bases, in that order; junction bases with no gene match: 12. The DNA for the CDR3 is TGTGCCAGCGGGGACAGCCAAAGAGTCTTGAACACTGAAGCTTTCTTT. Translation: CASGDSQRVLNTEAFF.

V and J are TRBV14 and TRBJ1-2; possible D gene TRBD1, 6 bases. This CDR3 is 14 amino acids long. The V gene's germline CDR1 is SGHDN and CDR2 FVKESK. Trimming pared 5 bases from V and 8 bases from J, leaving 18 bases between. CDR3 residues: CASSELPTGEGYTF. CDR3 bases: TGTGCCAGCAGCGAATTACCGACAGGCGAGGGCTACACCTTC.

This chain joins TRBV4-1 and TRBJ2-1; TRBD2 agrees at 9 bases. V lost 2 bases, J lost 11 bases, and 10 bases stayed unmatched. The CDR3 consists of 15 residues. Germline assignment: CDR1 MGHRA and CDR2 YSYEKL. The CDR3 reads CASSQFAGGQKKQFF. The CDR3, as DNA: TGCGCCAGCAGCCAATTTGCGGGGGGGCAGAAAAAGCAGTTCTTC.

The chain has TRBV5-1 and TRBJ2-3; D is perhaps TRBD1 (6 bases). Germline values: CDR1 SGHRS, CDR2 YFSETQ. Trimming cost V 6 bases and J 3 bases, with 11 bases left between them. This CDR3 is built from 13 residues. CDR3 sequence reads: CASKQGPTDTQYF. DNA of the CDR3: TGCGCCAGCAAACAGGGACCGACAGATACGCAGTATTTT.

This clone was picked up one time. The rearrangement uses TRBV7-2 and TRBJ2-7, with 8 bases matching TRBD1. Germline V gene data show CDR1 as SGHTA and CDR2 as FQGNSA. V lost 4 bases to trimming and J lost 3 bases; unmatched junction nucleotides: 8. The CDR3 sequence is 15 residues long. Here the CDR3 reads CASSSKGTGNYEQYF. The CDR3 DNA is TGTGCCAGCAGCTCAAAAGGGACAGGAAACTACGAGCAGTACTTC.

The V and J genes are TRBV4-2 and TRBJ2-7; TRBD2 matches at 11 bases. V shed 3 bases and J 1 base; nucleotides not matched to a gene: 5. There are 16 residues in the CDR3. Germline V gives CDR1 LGHNA, CDR2 YNFKEQ. CDR3 DNA: TGTGCCAGCAGCCACGGGACTAGCGGTACATCCTACGAGCAGTACTTC. Its protein is CASSHGTSGTSYEQYF.

V is TRBV7-9 and J is TRBJ2-1; no clear D. The germline V and J ends were trimmed by 1 base and 5 bases, with 3 bases remaining between them. CDR3 length: 12 residues. The germline CDR1 and CDR2 sequences are SEHNR and FQNEAQ (reference sequence). The CDR3 is CASSLDNNEQFF. CDR3 coding DNA: TGTGCCAGCAGCTTAGACAACAATGAGCAGTTCTTC.

The CDR3: CASSGAGRTEAFF. DNA of the CDR3: TGTGCCAGCAGCGGGGCTGGGCGTACTGAAGCTTTCTTT. This chain links TRBV7-3 with TRBJ1-1; possibly TRBD1 for D (5 bases). The germline V and J ends were trimmed by 5 bases and 5 bases, with 12 bases remaining between them. Germline CDR1 is SGHTA and CDR2 is FQGTGA. CDR3 length: 13 residues.

This clone has more than one count but fewer than ten. This chain uses TRBV11-3 with TRBJ1-1; D perhaps matches TRBD1 (5 bases). The germline V gene has CDR1 SGHNT and CDR2 YENEEA. Deletions cut 5 bases from V and 7 bases from J, with 23 bases between. The CDR3 runs to 16 residues. CDR3 protein: CASSHWGEGRDGEAFF. The DNA for the CDR3 is TGTGCCAGCAGCCATTGGGGGGAGGGAAGGGACGGTGAAGCTTTCTTT.

The chain is built from TRBV5-1 and TRBJ2-7, with D maybe TRBD2 (6 bases). Germline values: CDR1 SGHRS, CDR2 YFSETQ. This CDR3 spans 14 amino acids. Trimming cost V 4 bases and J 7 bases, with 18 bases left between them. The CDR3 loop is CASSPDGSWGEQYF. The CDR3 DNA follows: TGCGCCAGCAGCCCGGACGGGAGCTGGGGTGAGCAGTACTTC.

This clone came up once. The rearrangement joins TRBV4-1 to TRBJ2-3; 10 nucleotides align to TRBD2. Germline lookup yields CDR1 MGHRA and CDR2 YSYEKL. The CDR3 is made up of 15 amino acids. V gave up 5 bases and J gave up 6 bases; unmatched junction bases: 8. The CDR3 DNA sequence: TGCGCCAGCAGCTCTGAGCGGGGGGGCCCGGATACGCAGTATTTT. It codes for CASSSERGGPDTQYF.